The 16 T cell receptor beta chains below were found in one sample sequenced in a study of T cells after yellow fever vaccination. MiXCR, applied by TCRdb to the 5' RACE reads, yields one record per CDR3 protein. The sample holds 65,000 to 70,000 distinct CDR3 sequences, 5.5% to 7.5% seen once. The sample in question was CD4+ T cells sorted from PBMCs, obtained approximately 16 days after the first yellow fever vaccination. These receptor sequences come from a man between 18 and 29 years old who received the YFV17D yellow fever vaccine.

Comments on this clonotype: This could be a read error, since a much larger clone is one nucleotide away. The J gene is TRBJ2-7, the V gene TRBV5-1; D call uncertain. This CDR3 is built from 11 residues. The germline gives CDR1 SGHRS, CDR2 YFSETQ. Deletions cut 0 bases from V and 3 bases from J, with 1 base between. CDR3: CASSLDYEQYF. As DNA, the CDR3 is TGCGCCAGCAGCTTGGACTACGAGCAGTACTTC.

This clonotype was counted at least ten times. This rearrangement joins TRBV5-1 to TRBJ1-5, with D uncertain. Deletions cut 0 bases from V and 5 bases from J, with 12 bases between. CDR1 is SGHRS, CDR2 YFSETQ, per germline. The CDR3 extends over 15 amino acids. For the CDR3, the DNA is TGCGCCAGCAGCTTGGGCGCGAACCCGTATCAGCCCCAGCATTTT. Translating it yields CASSLGANPYQPQHF.

This clonotype has a count of ten or more. J is TRBJ2-2 and V is TRBV27; D may be TRBD1 (7 bases). V dropped 6 bases and J dropped 5 bases, with 19 bases sitting between them. CDR3 length equals 16 residues. Germline-derived CDR1 and CDR2 are MNHEY and SMNVEV (reference sequence). CDR3 DNA sequence: TGTGCCAGCAGCGACCCGCGGGCAGGGGGGACCGGGGAGCTGTTTTTT. Translating it yields CASSDPRAGGTGELFF.

In its sample, this clonotype was seen many times. The V call is TRBV19, the J call TRBJ2-4; the match to TRBD1 covers 9 bases. Germline V CDR1 and CDR2: LNHDA, SQIVND (reference sequence). The V and J ends lost 3 bases and 13 bases, in that order; junction bases with no gene match: 4. The CDR3 spans 12 residues. The CDR3 DNA reads as TGTGCCAGTAGTATTCAGACAGGGGGGCAGTACTTC. Translation: CASSIQTGGQYF.

In this sample, this clonotype turned up many times. This chain links TRBV2 with TRBJ1-6; possible D gene TRBD1, 6 bases. Germline CDR1 is SNHLY and CDR2 is FYNNEI. V dropped 7 bases and J dropped 7 bases, with 11 bases sitting between them. The CDR3 consists of 13 residues. For the CDR3, the DNA is TGTGCCAGCAAAGGGGGACCCAATTCACCCCTCCACTTT. It is translated as CASKGGPNSPLHF. Complete variable domain (other parts from reference TRBV2 and TRBJ1-6): EPEVTQTPSHQVTQMGQEVILRCVPISNHLYFYWYRQILGQKVEFLVSFYNNEISEKSEIFDDQFSVERPDGSNFTLKIRSTKLEDSAMYFCASKGGPNSPLHFGNGTRLTVT.

This clonotype was found many times. The V gene is TRBV12-3 or TRBV12-4, the J gene TRBJ1-1; possibly TRBD1 for D (5 bases). The CDR3 spans 17 residues. The germline V and J ends were trimmed by 9 bases and 4 bases, with 27 bases remaining between them. In DNA, the CDR3 is TGTGCCAGTGCTTCCGGGACGTGGTTTCAACAAAGCACTGAAGCTTTCTTT. This sequence encodes CASASGTWFQQSTEAFF.

This clonotype was observed many times. V is TRBV18 and J is TRBJ2-7; D possibly matches TRBD1 or TRBD2 (5 bases each). This CDR3 has 16 amino acids. V was trimmed by 4 bases and J by 6 bases, leaving 22 bases between them. In germline, CDR1 is KGHSH, CDR2 LQKENI. CDR3 DNA sequence: TGTGCCAGCTCACGTTTCGCCGGGACCTCGCCCCCCGAGCAGTACGTC. Protein product: CASSRFAGTSPPEQYV.

This clonotype came up many times. CDR3 DNA sequence: TGTGCCACCAGCAGAGGGGACAGGGCTGAGACCCAGTACTTC. Its translation: CATSRGDRAETQYF. The gene calls are TRBV15 and TRBJ2-5; 9 nucleotides line up with TRBD1. The J segment lost 5 bases and the V segment lost 1 base, leaving 2 bases of the junction unmatched. Germline V CDR1 and CDR2: LNHNV, YYDKDF (reference sequence). This CDR3 region has 14 residues.

The table lists this clonotype with many counts. This chain uses TRBV7-2 with TRBJ2-1; D could derive from TRBD1 or TRBD2 (5 bases each). This CDR3 has 13 residues. CDR1 is SGHTA, CDR2 FQGNSA, per germline. With 4 bases removed from V and 4 bases from J, the gap between germline ends came to 8 bases. DNA of the CDR3: TGTGCCAGCAGCTGGGACGGTTACAATGAGCAGTTCTTC. It codes for CASSWDGYNEQFF. Full variable domain (remainder filled in from reference TRBV7-2 and TRBJ2-1): GAGVSQSPSNKVTEKGKDVELRCDPISGHTALYWYRQSLGQGLEFLIYFQGNSAPDKSGLPSDRFSAERTGGSVSTLTIQRTQQEDSAVYLCASSWDGYNEQFFGPGTRLTVL.

By frequency in the sample, this clonotype is medium-sized (0.01 to 0.1%). The J gene is TRBJ2-5, the V gene TRBV20-1; D remains unclear. The germline gives CDR1 DFQATT, CDR2 SNEGSKA (reference sequence). V was pared by 0 bases and J by 3 bases, with 14 bases between. The length of the CDR3 is 15 residues. DNA of the CDR3: TGCAGTGCTAGAGATCTGAGGCAGGCCGAAGAGACCCAGTACTTC. This gives the protein CSARDLRQAEETQYF.

This clonotype was recorded many times. This chain links TRBV10-3 with TRBJ2-1; a weak D match, TRBD2 (7 bases). Trimming removed 8 bases from V and 7 bases from J, with 15 bases in between. The CDR3 spans 13 residues. Germline CDR1 is ENHRY and CDR2 is SYGVKD. The CDR3 sequence: CAIREGGENEQFF. CDR3 nucleotides: TGTGCCATCCGAGAGGGGGGGGAGAATGAGCAGTTCTTC.

This clonotype has ten or more counts. The V and J genes are TRBV20-1 and TRBJ1-3; 10 bases are a match to TRBD1. The CDR3 is made up of 14 amino acids. The ends lost 6 bases at V and 4 bases at J; junction bases unmatched: 6. In germline, CDR1 is DFQATT, CDR2 SNEGSKA (reference sequence). CDR3 amino acids: CSAPDRGIGNTIYF. CDR3 DNA: TGCAGTGCCCCGGACAGGGGGATCGGAAACACCATATATTTT.

In DNA form, the CDR3 reads TGTGCCAGCAGCTTACGGGGCATAAACTCCTACAATGAGCAGTTCTTC. Translation gives CASSLRGINSYNEQFF. The chain recombines TRBV7-2 with TRBJ2-1; either TRBD1 or TRBD2 may fit D (5 bases each). The CDR3 runs 16 residues. Germline CDR1 reads SGHTA; CDR2 reads FQGNSA. V was cut by 2 bases and J by 0 bases, with 11 bases left in between.

In its sample, this clonotype was seen many times. This chain connects TRBV10-3 to TRBJ2-5, with D possibly TRBD2 on 6 matching bases. Trimming removed 3 bases at V and 2 bases at J, with 13 bases between. This CDR3 region has 15 residues. CDR1 ENHRY and CDR2 SYGVKD come from the germline V gene. The CDR3 sequence: CAISEGRTLQETQYF. The CDR3 DNA reads TGTGCCATCAGTGAAGGGAGGACATTGCAAGAGACCCAGTACTTC.

The chain employs TRBV6-5 and TRBJ1-1; 7 bases map to TRBD1. V trimming: 5 bases; J trimming: 7 bases; junction bases outside the gene matches: 10. The CDR3 runs to 14 residues. Germline CDR1 and CDR2: MNHEY and SVGAGI. CDR3 residues: CASSHRAQGDEAFF. CDR3 sequence (DNA): TGTGCCAGCAGTCACCGGGCGCAGGGGGATGAAGCTTTCTTT.

The table lists this clonotype with many counts. The chain carries TRBV5-5 and TRBJ2-5, with 9 nucleotides matching TRBD2. Germline V lookup: CDR1 SGHKS, CDR2 YYEKEE (reference sequence). The CDR3 covers 16 residues. V shed 0 bases and J 1 base; nucleotides not matched to a gene: 4. The CDR3 DNA reads as TGTGCCAGCAGCTTGGGGCGGGGGGGCCCCCAAGAGACCCAGTACTTC. This encodes CASSLGRGGPQETQYF.